Below are 7 T cell receptor beta chains sequenced from a single sample in a study of blood T cell repertoires in COVID-19. Data came from immunoSEQ multiplex PCR; TCRdb stores just in-frame clones and leaves some out. The sample includes roughly 150,000 clones, more than 65% of them seen just once. Material for sequencing was peripheral blood. These TCRs come from a woman aged 50 to 60 with acute or convalescent COVID-19.

J is TRBJ2-7 and V is TRBV7-2; TRBD2 matches at 12 bases. Per germline, CDR1 SGHTA and CDR2 FQGNSA. The CDR3 has 15 residues. The trim removed 5 bases at V and 3 bases at J, leaving 5 bases unmatched. The CDR3 region has the DNA TGTGCCAGCAGCCGGACTAGCGGGACCCTCTACGAGCAGTACTTC. It translates to CASSRTSGTLYEQYF.

The chain carries TRBV9 and TRBJ2-1; 13 bases are a match to TRBD2. CDR1 and CDR2 (germline): SGDLS, YYNGEE. J lost 9 bases, V lost 2 bases, and 5 bases had no gene match. The length of the CDR3 is 15 residues. CDR3 in DNA: TGTGCCAGCAGCGTTTGGGGGACTAGCGGGATTGAGCAGTTCTTC. This encodes CASSVWGTSGIEQFF. The whole variable domain, remainder taken from reference TRBV9 and TRBJ2-1, is DSGVTQTPKHLITATGQRVTLRCSPRSGDLSVYWYQQSLDQGLQFLIQYYNGEERAKGNILERFSAQQFPDLHSELNLSSLELGDSALYFCASSVWGTSGIEQFFGPGTRLTVL.

This sequence joins TRBV5-6 and TRBJ1-3; TRBD1 matches at 10 bases. This CDR3 contains 16 residues. V gave up 4 bases and J gave up 2 bases; unmatched junction bases: 6. Germline V CDR1 and CDR2: SGHDT, YYEEEE. This CDR3 is CASSSGTGAAGNTIYF. As DNA, the CDR3 is TGTGCCAGCAGCAGCGGGACAGGGGCGGCTGGAAACACCATATATTTT. The full variable domain, with the rest looked up from reference TRBV5-6 and TRBJ1-3, is DAGVTQSPTHLIKTRGQQVTLRCSPKSGHDTVSWYQQALGQGPQFIFQYYEEEERQRGNFPDRFSGHQFPNYSSELNVNALLLGDSALYLCASSSGTGAAGNTIYFGEGSWLTVV.

The chain couples TRBV28 to TRBJ1-6; perhaps TRBD1 as D (5 bases). In germline, CDR1 is MDHEN, CDR2 SYDVKM. This CDR3 comprises 14 residues. Trimming left V 3 bases short and J 10 bases short, with 13 bases between. CDR3 protein: CASSLGDRYSPLHF. The CDR3 DNA sequence: TGTGCCAGCAGTTTGGGTGACAGATACTCACCCCTCCACTTT.

V is TRBV10-3 and J is TRBJ2-7; D is unclear. V lost 0 bases and J 5 bases, leaving 5 bases between the germline ends. The CDR3 extends over 12 amino acids. The germline V gene has CDR1 ENHRY and CDR2 SYGVKD. The CDR3 reads CAISESANEQYF. In nucleotides, the CDR3 is TGTGCCATCAGTGAGTCGGCCAACGAGCAGTACTTC.

The gene calls are TRBV7-2 and TRBJ2-2; the match to TRBD2 covers 12 bases. The CDR3 has 18 residues. V was clipped by 1 base and J by 4 bases; unmatched bases: 7. CDR1 and CDR2 from the germline V gene are SGHTA and FQGNSA. The CDR3: CASSLVASGGAVTGELFF. In DNA form, the CDR3 reads TGTGCCAGCAGCTTAGTAGCTAGCGGGGGGGCGGTCACCGGGGAGCTGTTTTTT. Looking up the rest from reference TRBV7-2 and TRBJ2-2 gives the full variable domain: GAGVSQSPSNKVTEKGKDVELRCDPISGHTALYWYRQSLGQGLEFLIYFQGNSAPDKSGLPSDRFSAERTGGSVSTLTIQRTQQEDSAVYLCASSLVASGGAVTGELFFGEGSRLTVL.

About this clone itself: Compared with germline, one end of the junction differs, possibly owing to a read error. The V call is TRBV4-3, the J call TRBJ2-3, with D perhaps matching TRBD2 (6 bases). The CDR3 consists of 17 residues. Germline CDR1 LGHNA, CDR2 YSLEER. CDR3 nucleotides: TGCGCCAGCAGCCTCTCGGACTACTCGCCTAGCAGAGATACGCAGTATTTT. It translates to CASSLSDYSPSRDTQYF.